The present T cell receptor (beta chain) was sequenced within a study of CD8 T cells in ankylosing spondylitis. It was by quantitative 5'-RACE with molecular barcodes that TCR beta libraries were made. One entry per CDR3 protein results from TCRdb running MiXCR on the 5' RACE reads. The sample has more than 600,000 distinct CDR3 sequences, around 19% seen once. Findings and caveats of the study: Significantly higher representation of disease-linked clones was reported for matched ankylosing spondylitis synovial fluid. Several highly homologous variants formed a TCR beta motif that appeared characteristic of ankylosing spondylitis blood.

This clonotype came up many times. Its antigen is undetermined. This CDR3 comprises 14 residues. Trimming left V 3 bases short and J 2 bases short, with 9 bases between. The origin of this receptor is a male donor with ankylosing spondylitis. The chain has TRBV12-3 or TRBV12-4 and TRBJ2-3; the D call may be TRBD1 or TRBD2 (5 bases each). The specimen sequenced was blood, either unsorted or a sorted T cell fraction (not recorded which). CDR3: CASSFWGNTDTQYF. DNA of the CDR3: TGTGCCAGCAGTTTTTGGGGGAACACAGATACGCAGTATTTT.